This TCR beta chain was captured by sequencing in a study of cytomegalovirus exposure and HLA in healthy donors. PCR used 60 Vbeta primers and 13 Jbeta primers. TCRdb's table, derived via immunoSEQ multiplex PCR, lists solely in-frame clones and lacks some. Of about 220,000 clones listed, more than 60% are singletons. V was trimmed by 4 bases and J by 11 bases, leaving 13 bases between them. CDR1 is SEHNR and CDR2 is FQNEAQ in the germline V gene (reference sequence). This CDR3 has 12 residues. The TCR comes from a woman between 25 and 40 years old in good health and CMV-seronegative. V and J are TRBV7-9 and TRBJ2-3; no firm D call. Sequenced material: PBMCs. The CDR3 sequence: CASSSDSSGQYF. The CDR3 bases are TGTGCCAGCAGCTCCGACTCCTCCGGGCAGTATTTT.